The clone carrying this TCR beta chain was seen at least ten times. Its antigen is not known. The data originate from a study of T cells in Graves' hyperthyroidism and ophthalmopathy. Patients were excluded because of uncontrolled infection, other autoimmune disease, pregnancy or lactation. The study based diagnoses on clinical symptoms, serum thyroxine and TRAb, thyroid ultrasound and orbital computed tomography. Broader study findings: Most thyroid-expanded clonotypes above 0.001 were also found in blood.

The source material, RNA transcripts, was used to amplify TCR beta CDR3 regions. The primer set for the first-round RT-PCR of the TCR CDR3 was HTBI. MiXCR, applied by TCRdb to the multiplex PCR reads, yields one record per CDR3 protein. The sample contains 350,000 to 400,000 distinct CDR3 sequences, roughly 20% of which appear only once. The CDR3 contains 14 residues. Looked up from germline, CDR1 is KGHDR and CDR2 is SFDVKD. With 9 bases removed from V and 3 bases from J, the gap between germline ends came to 14 bases. The receptor was isolated from a man aged 18-30 years with Graves' ophthalmopathy. This chain joins TRBV24-1 and TRBJ1-5; D perhaps matches TRBD1 (6 bases). Sequencing was carried out using blood. As DNA, the CDR3 is TGTGCCACCTCAAAGGGGGGGACCAATCAGCCCCAGCATTTT. Amino acids: CATSKGGTNQPQHF.